This T cell receptor beta chain appears in the sequencing data of a study of Graves' ophthalmopathy and Graves' hyperthyroidism. The CDR3 is made up of 14 amino acids. Germline CDR1 reads SGHKS; CDR2 reads YYEKEE (reference sequence). V dropped 2 bases and J dropped 7; count of bases not matched to a gene: 8. TCR beta CDR3 regions were amplified from RNA transcripts. The authors performed first-round RT-PCR with HTBI primers and then a second-round multiplex PCR. TCRdb processed the multiplex PCR reads anew with MiXCR; each CDR3 protein has one entry. The sample yields around 1.1 million distinct CDR3 sequences, 35% to 40% seen once.

Sample: peripheral blood or thyroid tissue (not recorded which). The sequence was collected from an adult man with Graves' hyperthyroidism. The rearrangement links TRBV5-5 to TRBJ2-5, with TRBD2 identical over 7 bases. The CDR3 DNA is TGTGCCAGCAGCTTACCGGGAGGCTTGGGGACCCAGTACTTC. Amino acid sequence: CASSLPGGLGTQYF.